The text below deals with one T cell receptor beta chain. The CDR3 covers 16 residues. Germline CDR1 is SGHNT and CDR2 is YYREEE (reference sequence). With V trimmed by 0 bases and J by 3 bases, 8 bases remained unmatched. The protocol was immunoSEQ multiplex PCR, while the TCRdb copy is restricted to in-frame clones and leaves out a portion. This table has about 100,000 clones, 79% appearing once. The data originate from a study of blood T cell repertoires in COVID-19. Across the whole study: Spain, Italy and the United States supplied samples that represented acute and convalescent COVID-19. From T cells, B-cell-depleted T cells, or PBMCs came the material, which was cDNA or gDNA.

The clonotype was recovered from a human donor in a cohort sampled during active COVID-19. The specimen was peripheral blood. The chain combines TRBV5-4 with TRBJ2-5; 7 positions agree with TRBD2. The CDR3 DNA follows: TGTGCCAGCAGCTTGGAATTGACTCTAGCGGAAGAGACCCAGTACTTC. Protein product: CASSLELTLAEETQYF.